The clone carrying this TCR beta chain was found many times. Its antigen remains unknown. The record originates from a study of T cells in Graves' hyperthyroidism and ophthalmopathy. Study results and caveats: Ophthalmopathy was identified by the model a median about 6.8 months ahead of onset.

TCR beta CDR3 sequences were amplified from RNA transcripts. The HTBI primer set was used in a first-round RT-PCR of the TCR CDR3. MiXCR, run by TCRdb on the multiplex PCR reads, gives a single entry per CDR3 protein. The profile shows about 360,000 distinct CDR3 sequences, about 13% of them singletons. The CDR3 covers 14 residues. After removal of 7 bases from V and 7 bases from J, the junction contained 14 bases not matched to a gene. Germline V gene data show CDR1 as DFQATT and CDR2 as SNEGSKA (reference sequence). Patients were aged 18 to 65, had disease duration under 2 months, and had newly diagnosed hyperthyroidism.

Specimen: blood. The sequence was collected from a woman in her late teens or twenties with Graves' hyperthyroidism. V is TRBV20-1 and J is TRBJ2-5; 8 bases align to TRBD2. CDR3 loop: CSGKPRGGGGTQYF. The CDR3 DNA follows: TGCAGTGGCAAGCCTCGGGGGGGCGGTGGGACCCAGTACTTC.